What follows are 14 T cell receptor beta chains derived from one specimen sequenced in a study of cytomegalovirus exposure and HLA in healthy donors. In the PCR, 60 Vbeta and 13 Jbeta primers were used. Profiled with immunoSEQ multiplex PCR; TCRdb holds only in-frame clones, not every one. The sample lists roughly 150,000 clones; about three quarters were seen once. The specimen sequenced was PBMCs. The receptors were gathered from a male donor in good health and CMV-seronegative.

This chain connects TRBV5-4 to TRBJ2-3; D unresolved. The length of the CDR3 is 13 residues. The V gene lost 7 bases and the J gene lost 0 bases, with 9 bases spanning the gap. CDR1 and CDR2 from the germline V gene are SGHNT and YYREEE (reference sequence). CDR3: CASAQSSTDTQYF. CDR3 in DNA: TGTGCCAGCGCCCAGTCTAGCACAGATACGCAGTATTTT.

The V call is TRBV10-1, the J call TRBJ2-3; TRBD1 matches 11 bases. This CDR3 contains 14 residues. Trimming cost V 6 bases and J 2 bases; bases outside gene matches: 1. Germline assignment: CDR1 WNHNN and CDR2 SYGVQD (reference sequence). The CDR3 reads CASRDRGPTDTQYF. CDR3 nucleotide sequence: TGCGCCAGCAGGGACAGGGGGCCCACAGATACGCAGTATTTT.

This clone was seen just once. The DNA of the CDR3 is TGTGCCAGCAGCTTGGCGGGGGGTGCCTACGAGCAGTACTTC. Amino acid sequence: CASSLAGGAYEQYF. This chain joins TRBV5-4 and TRBJ2-7, with 7 nucleotides matching TRBD2. The V gene end was trimmed by 0 bases and the J gene end by 2 bases; junction bases not matched to a gene: 2. The CDR3 contains 14 residues. In germline, CDR1 is SGHNT, CDR2 YYREEE (reference sequence). The variable domain in full, completed from reference TRBV5-4 and TRBJ2-7, reads ETGVTQSPTHLIKTRGQQVTLRCSSQSGHNTVSWYQQALGQGPQFIFQYYREEENGRGNFPPRFSGLQFPNYSSELNVNALELDDSALYLCASSLAGGAYEQYFGPGTRLTVT.

This chain uses TRBV11-3 with TRBJ1-2, with D unclear. Trimming took off 2 bases at V and 5 bases at J, with 6 bases between the two ends. The germline gives CDR1 SGHNT, CDR2 YENEEA. The CDR3 length is 12 residues. The CDR3: CASSLNFYGYTF. For the CDR3, the DNA is TGTGCCAGCAGCTTAAACTTTTATGGCTACACCTTC.

The chain employs TRBV15 and TRBJ2-3, with TRBD1 matching 7 bases. The CDR3 extends over 16 amino acids. Per the germline V gene, CDR1 is LNHNV and CDR2 is YYDKDF (reference sequence). V trimming: 2 bases; J trimming: 0 bases; junction bases outside the gene matches: 5. CDR3 sequence (DNA): TGTGCCACCAGCAGAACCGGGACAGCTAGCACAGATACGCAGTATTTT. This translates into CATSRTGTASTDTQYF.

V is TRBV7-3 and J is TRBJ2-3; 8 positions agree with TRBD1. The CDR3 contains 16 residues. CDR1 SGHTA and CDR2 FQGTGA come from the germline V gene. The J segment lost 6 bases and the V segment lost 4 bases, leaving 12 bases of the junction unmatched. The CDR3 nucleotides are TGTGCCAGCAGCTACCAGGGGGCCCGTTTATCCGATACGCAGTATTTT. Translated: CASSYQGARLSDTQYF.

The CDR3, as DNA: TGTGCCAGCAGTTACGCAGAAACTAATGAAAAACTGTTTTTT. Translated, it gives CASSYAETNEKLFF. The V gene is TRBV6-5, the J gene TRBJ1-4, with D uncertain. CDR1 and CDR2 from the germline V gene are MNHEY and SVGAGI. CDR3 length equals 14 residues. With 2 bases removed from V and 1 base from J, the gap between germline ends came to 5 bases.

The chain is built from TRBV9 and TRBJ2-1, with 7 bases aligning to TRBD2. The ends lost 0 bases at V and 0 bases at J; junction bases unmatched: 3. The CDR3 has 16 residues. Germline CDR1 reads SGDLS; CDR2 reads YYNGEE. CDR3: CASSVAAGASYNEQFF. The DNA of the CDR3 is TGTGCCAGCAGCGTAGCGGCGGGAGCCTCCTACAATGAGCAGTTCTTC.

The chain joins TRBV6-1 to TRBJ2-1; 12 bases are a match to TRBD2. Germline V gene data show CDR1 as MNHNS and CDR2 as SASEGT. Germline trimming cut 1 base from V and 7 bases from J; bases unmatched to any gene: 2. The CDR3 extends over 15 amino acids. The CDR3: CASSEGLAGVNEQFF. The CDR3 DNA sequence: TGTGCCAGCAGTGAAGGACTAGCGGGGGTAAATGAGCAGTTCTTC.

The rearrangement links TRBV19 to TRBJ1-5, with D perhaps TRBD1 (6 bases). This CDR3 contains 17 residues. CDR1 and CDR2 from the germline V gene are LNHDA and SQIVND (reference sequence). V lost 6 bases, J lost 2 bases, and 20 bases lay in between. CDR3 in DNA: TGTGCCAGTAGCGTGACTCAGGGGACGGGCGGCAATCAGCCCCAGCATTTT. Translated, it gives CASSVTQGTGGNQPQHF.

The chain recombines TRBV18 with TRBJ2-7; TRBD1 aligns across 9 bases. V lost 1 base to trimming and J lost 2 bases; unmatched junction nucleotides: 3. The CDR3 length is 15 residues. Germline loops: CDR1 KGHSH, CDR2 LQKENI. Written as DNA, the CDR3 is TGTGCCAGCTCACCACAGGGGACAGGGCCCTACGAGCAGTACTTC. As protein: CASSPQGTGPYEQYF.

This sequence joins TRBV19 and TRBJ1-6; D is undetermined. V gave up 3 bases and J gave up 0 bases, with 12 bases separating them. This CDR3 has 17 amino acids. Germline CDR1 reads LNHDA; CDR2 reads SQIVND (reference sequence). CDR3 in amino acids: CASSIEGRFSYNSPLHF. The CDR3 DNA reads TGTGCCAGTAGTATCGAGGGCCGGTTCTCCTATAATTCACCCCTCCACTTT.

The chain is built from TRBV5-1 and TRBJ2-7; 8 bases are a match to TRBD2. CDR1 and CDR2 from the germline V gene are SGHRS and YFSETQ. There are 14 residues in the CDR3. The ends lost 4 bases at V and 2 bases at J; junction bases unmatched: 5. Here the CDR3 reads CASSVSGTPYEQYF. The CDR3 DNA is TGCGCCAGCAGCGTTAGCGGGACCCCCTACGAGCAGTACTTC. Looking up the rest from reference TRBV5-1 and TRBJ2-7 gives the full variable domain: KAGVTQTPRYLIKTRGQQVTLSCSPISGHRSVSWYQQTPGQGLQFLFEYFSETQRNKGNFPGRFSGRQFSNSRSEMNVSTLELGDSALYLCASSVSGTPYEQYFGPGTRLTVT.

The genes are TRBV5-4 and TRBJ2-7; 13 bases are a match to TRBD2. In germline, CDR1 is SGHNT, CDR2 YYREEE (reference sequence). With V trimmed by 1 base and J by 6 bases, 1 base remained unmatched. The CDR3 is 14 residues long. DNA for the CDR3: TGTGCCAGCAGCTTGACTAGCGGGAGGGCCGAGCAGTACTTC. Translating it yields CASSLTSGRAEQYF.